A selection of T cell receptor beta chains follows, all from one sample in a study of T cell repertoires in cytomegalovirus infection. Each CDR3 protein gets one entry after TCRdb re-called the reads with MiXCR. Of 740,000 or so distinct CDR3 sequences in the sample, 35% are singletons; the top ten hold around 2.6%. Sequencing used PBMCs. These receptors were obtained from a human donor in good health (CMV status not recorded). Some clones in this sample may be carry-over from other donors' samples. Both conserved end residues are part of each CDR3. A D gene is named only where the DNA matches it firmly. Not every row has a clone size; where given, it reads once, few, many or a size class.

D gene: -; clone size: -; J gene: TRBJ1-1; V gene: TRBV7-2; CDR3 protein: CASSRGRARGTEAFF; CDR3 DNA: TGTGCCAGCAGCCGGGGACGGGCTCGGGGCACTGAAGCTTTCTTT
D gene: TRBD1; clone size: -; J gene: TRBJ1-4; V gene: TRBV7-9; CDR3 protein: CASNTDRGKLFF; CDR3 DNA: TGTGCCAGCAACACGGACAGGGGGAAACTGTTTTTT
D gene: -; clone size: -; J gene: TRBJ2-7; V gene: TRBV5-1; CDR3 protein: CASSLVPREDYEQYF; CDR3 DNA: TGCGCCAGCAGCTTGGTTCCACGAGAGGACTACGAGCAGTACTTC
D gene: TRBD1; clone size: -; J gene: TRBJ1-5; V gene: TRBV12-3/TRBV12-4; CDR3 protein: CASQGDRVNQPQHF; CDR3 DNA: TGTGCCAGCCAGGGGGACAGGGTTAATCAGCCCCAGCATTTT
D gene: -; clone size: many; J gene: TRBJ2-4; V gene: TRBV7-2; CDR3 protein: CASSLGGLAVAKNIQYF; CDR3 DNA: TGTGCCAGCAGCTTAGGGGGGCTAGCGGTAGCCAAAAACATTCAGTACTTC
D gene: TRBD1; clone size: -; J gene: TRBJ1-2; V gene: TRBV12-3/TRBV12-4; CDR3 protein: CASSRQQGLWYGYTF; CDR3 DNA: TGTGCCAGCAGCCGGCAACAGGGGCTCTGGTATGGCTACACCTTC
D gene: -; clone size: few; J gene: TRBJ2-1; V gene: TRBV7-6; CDR3 protein: CASSLNLDYNEQFF; CDR3 DNA: TGTGCCAGCAGCTTAAATCTAGACTACAATGAGCAGTTCTTC
D gene: -; clone size: -; J gene: TRBJ2-3; V gene: TRBV27; CDR3 protein: CASSFGESTDTQYF; CDR3 DNA: TGTGCCAGCAGTTTCGGGGAGAGCACAGATACGCAGTATTTT
D gene: TRBD2; clone size: -; J gene: TRBJ2-1; V gene: TRBV7-6; CDR3 protein: CASSRGGRGVHNEQFF; CDR3 DNA: TGTGCCAGCAGCCGGGGGGGCCGAGGAGTCCACAATGAGCAGTTCTTC
D gene: -; clone size: -; J gene: TRBJ2-6; V gene: TRBV7-9; CDR3 protein: CASSALSSGANVLTF; CDR3 DNA: TGTGCCAGCAGCGCTCTGAGCTCTGGGGCCAACGTCCTGACTTTC
D gene: -; clone size: many; J gene: TRBJ1-5; V gene: TRBV7-9; CDR3 protein: CASRKDSSNQPQHF; CDR3 DNA: TGTGCCAGCAGAAAGGACAGTAGCAATCAGCCCCAGCATTTT
D gene: TRBD1; clone size: -; J gene: TRBJ2-7; V gene: TRBV28; CDR3 protein: CASSKTGVWGQYF; CDR3 DNA: TGTGCCAGCAGTAAGACAGGGGTGTGGGGGCAGTACTTC
D gene: -; clone size: many; J gene: TRBJ1-1; V gene: TRBV7-2; CDR3 protein: CASSLSYGKNTEAFF; CDR3 DNA: TGTGCCAGCAGCTTATCGTACGGGAAGAACACTGAAGCTTTCTTT
D gene: TRBD2; clone size: -; J gene: TRBJ2-1; V gene: TRBV11-1; CDR3 protein: CASRSTRGDYPYNEQFF; CDR3 DNA: TGTGCCAGCAGATCGACCCGGGGGGACTATCCCTACAATGAGCAGTTCTTC
D gene: -; clone size: -; J gene: TRBJ2-7; V gene: TRBV4-1; CDR3 protein: CASSQDQGGDSYEQYF; CDR3 DNA: TGCGCCAGCAGCCAAGATCAGGGGGGTGACTCCTACGAGCAGTACTTC
D gene: -; clone size: many; J gene: TRBJ2-5; V gene: TRBV7-6; CDR3 protein: CASSRTASTPQETQYF; CDR3 DNA: TGTGCCAGCAGCCGAACCGCCTCGACACCACAAGAGACCCAGTACTTC
D gene: -; clone size: few; J gene: TRBJ1-1; V gene: TRBV5-1; CDR3 protein: CASSLSGIGGNTEAFF; CDR3 DNA: TGCGCCAGCAGCTTGTCGGGGATAGGGGGGAACACTGAAGCTTTCTTT
D gene: TRBD2; clone size: many; J gene: TRBJ2-1; V gene: TRBV11-2; CDR3 protein: CASSPGTSSFNEQFF; CDR3 DNA: TGTGCCAGCAGCCCCGGGACTAGCTCCTTCAATGAGCAGTTCTTC
D gene: -; clone size: few; J gene: TRBJ2-2; V gene: TRBV14; CDR3 protein: CASSQDHYEGVIGELFF; CDR3 DNA: TGTGCCAGCAGCCAAGATCACTATGAGGGGGTAATCGGGGAGCTGTTTTTT
D gene: TRBD1; clone size: -; J gene: TRBJ2-7; V gene: TRBV25-1; CDR3 protein: CASSPHPGQGAHEQYF; CDR3 DNA: TGTGCCAGCAGTCCTCATCCGGGACAGGGGGCCCATGAGCAGTACTTC
D gene: TRBD1; clone size: -; J gene: TRBJ2-7; V gene: TRBV5-1; CDR3 protein: CASSSTTGAYEQYF; CDR3 DNA: TGCGCCAGCAGCTCGACAACAGGGGCCTACGAGCAGTACTTC
D gene: -; clone size: -; J gene: TRBJ1-2; V gene: TRBV30; CDR3 protein: CARMGTGARGYTF; CDR3 DNA: TGTGCCCGGATGGGCACGGGGGCGCGTGGCTACACCTTC
D gene: -; clone size: -; J gene: TRBJ2-3; V gene: TRBV15; CDR3 protein: CATSRARVWTDTQYF; CDR3 DNA: TGTGCCACCAGCAGAGCCCGGGTTTGGACAGATACGCAGTATTTT
D gene: -; clone size: many; J gene: TRBJ2-2; V gene: TRBV7-6; CDR3 protein: CASSLVVVGELFF; CDR3 DNA: TGTGCCAGCAGCTTAGTGGTCGTCGGGGAGCTGTTTTTT
D gene: -; clone size: -; J gene: TRBJ1-6; V gene: TRBV20-1; CDR3 protein: CSATRQKAYNSPLHF; CDR3 DNA: TGCAGTGCTACTCGACAGAAAGCCTATAATTCACCCCTCCACTTT
D gene: TRBD2; clone size: -; J gene: TRBJ2-7; V gene: TRBV28; CDR3 protein: CASRTPGLAASYEQYF; CDR3 DNA: TGTGCCAGCAGAACCCCGGGACTAGCGGCCTCCTACGAGCAGTACTTC
D gene: -; clone size: many; J gene: TRBJ2-3; V gene: TRBV7-2; CDR3 protein: CASSSPGAADTQYF; CDR3 DNA: TGTGCCAGCAGCTCCCCGGGAGCGGCAGATACGCAGTATTTT
D gene: -; clone size: -; J gene: TRBJ1-3; V gene: TRBV7-2; CDR3 protein: CASSRGSPGNTIYF; CDR3 DNA: TGTGCCAGCAGCCGGGGGTCCCCTGGAAACACCATATATTTT
D gene: TRBD2; clone size: few; J gene: TRBJ2-2; V gene: TRBV6-2/TRBV6-3; CDR3 protein: CASSYRGLADTTGELFF; CDR3 DNA: TGTGCCAGCAGTTACCGGGGACTAGCGGACACCACCGGGGAGCTGTTTTTT
D gene: -; clone size: -; J gene: TRBJ2-7; V gene: TRBV28; CDR3 protein: CASNMADSYEQYF; CDR3 DNA: TGTGCCAGCAATATGGCGGACTCCTACGAGCAGTACTTC
D gene: -; clone size: few; J gene: TRBJ2-7; V gene: TRBV6-1; CDR3 protein: CASSEIGVAYEQYF; CDR3 DNA: TGTGCCAGCAGTGAAATCGGAGTAGCCTACGAGCAGTACTTC
D gene: TRBD1; clone size: few; J gene: TRBJ2-6; V gene: TRBV7-6; CDR3 protein: CASSFGQGSSGANVLTF; CDR3 DNA: TGTGCCAGCAGCTTCGGACAGGGGAGCTCTGGGGCCAACGTCCTGACTTTC
D gene: -; clone size: -; J gene: TRBJ2-5; V gene: TRBV24-1; CDR3 protein: CATSDFSRGVGQETQYF; CDR3 DNA: TGTGCCACCAGTGATTTTTCCCGCGGGGTGGGCCAAGAGACCCAGTACTTC
D gene: TRBD2; clone size: -; J gene: TRBJ2-1; V gene: TRBV7-6; CDR3 protein: CASSPNGGGRIDEQFF; CDR3 DNA: TGTGCCAGCAGCCCCAACGGGGGGGGCAGAATCGATGAGCAGTTCTTC
D gene: -; clone size: few; J gene: TRBJ2-1; V gene: TRBV6-6; CDR3 protein: CASSYVQLAYNEQFF; CDR3 DNA: TGTGCCAGCAGTTACGTACAGTTAGCCTACAATGAGCAGTTCTTC
D gene: -; clone size: -; J gene: TRBJ1-6; V gene: TRBV19; CDR3 protein: CASSQRLNSYNSPLHF; CDR3 DNA: TGTGCCAGTAGTCAGCGCTTGAACTCCTATAATTCACCCCTCCACTTT
D gene: TRBD1; clone size: -; J gene: TRBJ1-5; V gene: TRBV15; CDR3 protein: CATSGGQVGIWRNQPRHF; CDR3 DNA: TGTGCCACCAGCGGGGGACAGGTTGGGATCTGGCGGAATCAGCCCCGGCATTTT
D gene: TRBD2; clone size: -; J gene: TRBJ2-5; V gene: TRBV28; CDR3 protein: CASSSGGRPTQETQYF; CDR3 DNA: TGTGCCAGCAGTTCGGGGGGGCGCCCGACCCAAGAGACCCAGTACTTC
D gene: -; clone size: -; J gene: TRBJ2-5; V gene: TRBV6-2/TRBV6-3; CDR3 protein: CASTRPGRGETQYF; CDR3 DNA: TGTGCCAGCACCCGACCCGGTCGAGGAGAGACCCAGTACTTC
D gene: -; clone size: -; J gene: TRBJ1-1; V gene: TRBV19; CDR3 protein: CARRGTLNTESVF; CDR3 DNA: TGTGCCAGGCGTGGGACGTTGAACACTGAATCTGTCTTT
D gene: -; clone size: -; J gene: TRBJ1-1; V gene: TRBV12-3/TRBV12-4; CDR3 protein: CASTSTGNTEAFF; CDR3 DNA: TGTGCCAGCACCAGCACAGGGAACACTGAAGCTTTCTTT
D gene: -; clone size: -; J gene: TRBJ2-3; V gene: TRBV7-9; CDR3 protein: CASSLGGTADTDTQYF; CDR3 DNA: TGTGCCAGCAGCTTAGGTGGCACAGCCGACACAGATACGCAGTATTTT
D gene: TRBD1; clone size: -; J gene: TRBJ2-7; V gene: TRBV6-8; CDR3 protein: CASSRDRVRNEQYF; CDR3 DNA: TGTGCCAGCAGCCGCGACAGGGTTCGCAACGAGCAGTACTTC
D gene: -; clone size: many; J gene: TRBJ2-7; V gene: TRBV7-2; CDR3 protein: CASSLGGMNGEQYF; CDR3 DNA: TGTGCCAGCAGCCTTGGGGGTATGAACGGCGAGCAGTACTTC
D gene: TRBD2; clone size: -; J gene: TRBJ2-3; V gene: TRBV2; CDR3 protein: CASSGGRAGDTQYF; CDR3 DNA: TGTGCCAGCAGTGGCGGGAGGGCCGGAGATACGCAGTATTTT
D gene: -; clone size: once; J gene: TRBJ1-2; V gene: TRBV5-4; CDR3 protein: CASSLRQVAYGYTF; CDR3 DNA: TGTGCCAGCAGCTTGCGGCAGGTGGCCTATGGCTACACCTTC
D gene: -; clone size: -; J gene: TRBJ2-5; V gene: TRBV4-1; CDR3 protein: CASSQEISRAGQETQYF; CDR3 DNA: TGCGCCAGCAGCCAAGAAATAAGTCGGGCAGGTCAAGAGACCCAGTACTTC
D gene: TRBD2; clone size: few; J gene: TRBJ2-7; V gene: TRBV27; CDR3 protein: CASSSVLGGGTVYEQYF; CDR3 DNA: TGTGCCAGCAGTTCGGTTTTGGGCGGGGGAACCGTTTACGAGCAGTACTTC
D gene: TRBD2; clone size: -; J gene: TRBJ2-3; V gene: TRBV25-1; CDR3 protein: CASSDEQTSGTDTQYF; CDR3 DNA: TGTGCCAGCAGTGATGAACAGACTAGCGGCACAGATACGCAGTATTTT
D gene: -; clone size: many; J gene: TRBJ1-1; V gene: TRBV7-2; CDR3 protein: CASSLTYTEAFF; CDR3 DNA: TGTGCCAGCAGCTTAACTTACACTGAAGCTTTCTTT
D gene: -; clone size: few; J gene: TRBJ1-1; V gene: TRBV7-2; CDR3 protein: CASSEVQGSLAFF; CDR3 DNA: TGTGCCAGCAGCGAGGTACAGGGTTCGTTGGCTTTCTTT
D gene: TRBD2; clone size: -; J gene: TRBJ2-3; V gene: TRBV2; CDR3 protein: CASSAAGLAGDTQYF; CDR3 DNA: TGTGCCAGCAGTGCGGCGGGACTAGCGGGTGATACGCAGTATTTT
D gene: TRBD2; clone size: -; J gene: TRBJ2-7; V gene: TRBV12-3/TRBV12-4; CDR3 protein: CASTLGLAGDYEQYF; CDR3 DNA: TGTGCCAGCACCCTTGGACTAGCGGGAGATTACGAGCAGTACTTC
D gene: -; clone size: -; J gene: TRBJ1-5; V gene: TRBV9; CDR3 protein: CASSAERGRPDGYSNQPQHF; CDR3 DNA: TGTGCCAGCAGCGCGGAACGGGGACGGCCAGATGGATATAGCAATCAGCCCCAGCATTTT